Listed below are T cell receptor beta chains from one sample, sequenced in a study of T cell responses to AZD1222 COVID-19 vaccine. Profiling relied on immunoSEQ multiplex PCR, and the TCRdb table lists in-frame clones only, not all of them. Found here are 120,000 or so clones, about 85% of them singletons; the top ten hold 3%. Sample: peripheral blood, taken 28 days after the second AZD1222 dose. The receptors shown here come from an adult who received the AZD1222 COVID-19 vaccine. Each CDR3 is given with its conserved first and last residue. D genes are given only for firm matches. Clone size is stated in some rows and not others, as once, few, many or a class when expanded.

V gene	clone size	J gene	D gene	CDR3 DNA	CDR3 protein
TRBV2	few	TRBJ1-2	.	TGTGCCAGCAGTGTGAGGGCGAGAGGCTACACCTTC	CASSVRARGYTF
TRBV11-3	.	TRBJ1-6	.	TGTGCCAGCAGACAGGGCCTTTTTCCGAATTCACCCCTCCACTTT	CASRQGLFPNSPLHF
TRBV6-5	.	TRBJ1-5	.	TGTGCCAGCAATTCGGGCAGCTATCAGCCCCAGCATTTT	CASNSGSYQPQHF
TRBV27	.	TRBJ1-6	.	TGTGTCAGCAGTCGGATAGTTAATTCACCCCTCCACTTT	CVSSRIVNSPLHF
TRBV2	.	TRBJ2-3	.	TGTGCCAGCAGTGGGACTTCGCAGTATTTT	CASSGTSQYF
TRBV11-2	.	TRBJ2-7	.	TGTGCCAGCAGCATGCCGGGATCCTACGAGCAGTACTTC	CASSMPGSYEQYF
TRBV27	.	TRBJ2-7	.	TGTGCCAGCAGTTACGCAGTTTCCTACGAGCAGTACTTC	CASSYAVSYEQYF
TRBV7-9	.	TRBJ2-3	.	TGTGCCAGCAGCTTAGTAGGTGTGGGAGACCCAAGGGATACGCAGTATTTT	CASSLVGVGDPRDTQYF
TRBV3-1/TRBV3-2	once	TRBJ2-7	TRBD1	TGTGCCAGCAGCGGGGACTCAGGGACAGGGCGTTACGAGCAGTACTTC	CASSGDSGTGRYEQYF
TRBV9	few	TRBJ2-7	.	TGTGCCAGCAGCGTAGCTACCGGGTACGGCGAGCAGTACTTC	CASSVATGYGEQYF
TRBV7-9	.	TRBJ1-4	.	TGTGCCAGCAGCTTAGTGGGGCCAGGGGAAAAACTGTTTTTT	CASSLVGPGEKLFF
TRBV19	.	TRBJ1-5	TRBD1	TGTGCCAGTATCCGGACAGGTAGCAATCAGCCCCAGCATTTT	CASIRTGSNQPQHF
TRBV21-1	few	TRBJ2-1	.	TGTGCCAGCAGCAATATACACAGGGTATACAATGAGCAGTTCTTC	CASSNIHRVYNEQFF
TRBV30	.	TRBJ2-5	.	TGTGCCTGGACCAAGGACACTAGGTACCAAGAGACCCAGTACTTC	CAWTKDTRYQETQYF
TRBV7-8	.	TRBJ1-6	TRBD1	TGTGCCAGCAGCACCCGACAGGGGAGCGGTTCACCCCTCCACTTT	CASSTRQGSGSPLHF
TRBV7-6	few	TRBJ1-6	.	TGTGCCAGCAGCTTAGAAAACTCCTATAATTCACCCCTCCACTTT	CASSLENSYNSPLHF
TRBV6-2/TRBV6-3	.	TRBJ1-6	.	TGTGCCAGCAGTTACCACCGGCAGGGAAGCTCACCCCTCCACTTT	CASSYHRQGSSPLHF
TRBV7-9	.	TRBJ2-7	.	TGTGCCAGCAGCTTAGAGTGGACTGGCGAGCAGTACTTC	CASSLEWTGEQYF